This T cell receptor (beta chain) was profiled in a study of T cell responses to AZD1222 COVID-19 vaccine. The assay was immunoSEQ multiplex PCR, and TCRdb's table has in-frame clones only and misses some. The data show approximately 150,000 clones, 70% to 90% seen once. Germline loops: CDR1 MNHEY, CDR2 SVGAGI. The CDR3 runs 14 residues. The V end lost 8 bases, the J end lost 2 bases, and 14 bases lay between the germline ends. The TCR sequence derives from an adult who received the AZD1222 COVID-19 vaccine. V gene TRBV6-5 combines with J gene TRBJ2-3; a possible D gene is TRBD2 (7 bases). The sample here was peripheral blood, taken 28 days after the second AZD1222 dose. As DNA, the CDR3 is TGTGCCAGCGGGGGGGCGCTGGACACAGATACGCAGTATTTT. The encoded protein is CASGGALDTDTQYF.